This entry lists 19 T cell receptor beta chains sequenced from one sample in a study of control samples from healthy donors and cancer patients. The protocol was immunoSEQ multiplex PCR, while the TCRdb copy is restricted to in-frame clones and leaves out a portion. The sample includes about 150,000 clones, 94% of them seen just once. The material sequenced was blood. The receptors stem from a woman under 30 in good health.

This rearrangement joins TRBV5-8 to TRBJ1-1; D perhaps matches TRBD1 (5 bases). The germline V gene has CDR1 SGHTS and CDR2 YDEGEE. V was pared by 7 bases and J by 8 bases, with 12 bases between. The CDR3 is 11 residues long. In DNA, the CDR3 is TGTGCCAGCGGCAGGGTCCTCGAAGCTTTCTTT. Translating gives CASGRVLEAFF.

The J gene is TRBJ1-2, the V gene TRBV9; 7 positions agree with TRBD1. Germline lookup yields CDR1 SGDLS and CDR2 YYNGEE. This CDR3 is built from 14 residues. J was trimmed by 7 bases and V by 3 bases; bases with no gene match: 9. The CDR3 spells CASSEDRVSGGYTF. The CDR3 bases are TGTGCCAGCAGCGAAGACAGGGTATCGGGTGGCTACACCTTC. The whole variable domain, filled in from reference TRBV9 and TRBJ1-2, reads DSGVTQTPKHLITATGQRVTLRCSPRSGDLSVYWYQQSLDQGLQFLIQYYNGEERAKGNILERFSAQQFPDLHSELNLSSLELGDSALYFCASSEDRVSGGYTFGSGTRLTVV.

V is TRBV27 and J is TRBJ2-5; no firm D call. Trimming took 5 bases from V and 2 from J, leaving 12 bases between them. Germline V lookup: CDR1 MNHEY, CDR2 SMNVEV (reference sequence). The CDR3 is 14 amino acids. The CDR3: CASSPVPIQETQYF. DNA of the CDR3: TGTGCCAGCAGTCCTGTCCCGATTCAAGAGACCCAGTACTTC.

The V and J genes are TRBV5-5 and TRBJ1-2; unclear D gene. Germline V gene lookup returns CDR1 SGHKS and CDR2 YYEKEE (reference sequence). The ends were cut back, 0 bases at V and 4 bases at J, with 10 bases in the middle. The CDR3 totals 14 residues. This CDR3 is CASSLGGKFYGYTF. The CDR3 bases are TGTGCCAGCAGCTTGGGAGGCAAATTCTATGGCTACACCTTC. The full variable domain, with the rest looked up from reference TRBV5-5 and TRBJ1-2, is DAGVTQSPTHLIKTRGQQVTLRCSPISGHKSVSWYQQVLGQGPQFIFQYYEKEERGRGNFPDRFSARQFPNYSSELNVNALLLGDSALYLCASSLGGKFYGYTFGSGTRLTVV.

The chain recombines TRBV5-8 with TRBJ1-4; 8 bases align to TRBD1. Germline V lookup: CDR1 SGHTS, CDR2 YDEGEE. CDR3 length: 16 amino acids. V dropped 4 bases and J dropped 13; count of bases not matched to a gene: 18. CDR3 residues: CASSPEGQDPPLGLFF. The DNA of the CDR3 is TGTGCCAGCAGCCCTGAGGGACAGGACCCGCCGCTAGGACTGTTTTTT.

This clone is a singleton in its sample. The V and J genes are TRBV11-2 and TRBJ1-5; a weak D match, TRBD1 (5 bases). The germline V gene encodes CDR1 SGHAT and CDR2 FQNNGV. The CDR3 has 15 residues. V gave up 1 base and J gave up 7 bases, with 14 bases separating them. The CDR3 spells CASSLGAGSGQPQHF. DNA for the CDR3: TGTGCCAGCAGCTTAGGAGCAGGGAGCGGCCAGCCCCAGCATTTT.

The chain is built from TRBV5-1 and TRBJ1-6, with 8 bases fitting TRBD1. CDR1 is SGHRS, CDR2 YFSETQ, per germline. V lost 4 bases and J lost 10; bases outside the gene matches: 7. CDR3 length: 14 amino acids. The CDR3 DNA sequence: TGCGCCAGCAGCCGCTTACAGGGGGAATCACCCCTCCACTTT. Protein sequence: CASSRLQGESPLHF. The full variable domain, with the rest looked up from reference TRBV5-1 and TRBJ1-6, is KAGVTQTPRYLIKTRGQQVTLSCSPISGHRSVSWYQQTPGQGLQFLFEYFSETQRNKGNFPGRFSGRQFSNSRSEMNVSTLELGDSALYLCASSRLQGESPLHFGNGTRLTVT.

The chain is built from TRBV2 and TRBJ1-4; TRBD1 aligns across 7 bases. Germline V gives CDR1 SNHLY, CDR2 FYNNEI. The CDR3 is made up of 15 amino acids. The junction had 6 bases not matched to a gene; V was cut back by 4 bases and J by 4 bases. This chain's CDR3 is CASSVTGTDNEKLFF. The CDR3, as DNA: TGTGCCAGCAGTGTAACGGGGACAGATAATGAAAAACTGTTTTTT. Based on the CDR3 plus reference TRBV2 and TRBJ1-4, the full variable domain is EPEVTQTPSHQVTQMGQEVILRCVPISNHLYFYWYRQILGQKVEFLVSFYNNEISEKSEIFDDQFSVERPDGSNFTLKIRSTKLEDSAMYFCASSVTGTDNEKLFFGSGTQLSVL.

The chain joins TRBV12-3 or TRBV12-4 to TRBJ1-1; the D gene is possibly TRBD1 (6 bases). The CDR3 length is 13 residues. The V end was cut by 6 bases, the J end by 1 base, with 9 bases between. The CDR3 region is CASRGGWNTEAFF. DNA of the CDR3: TGTGCCAGCAGGGGGGGCTGGAACACTGAAGCTTTCTTT.

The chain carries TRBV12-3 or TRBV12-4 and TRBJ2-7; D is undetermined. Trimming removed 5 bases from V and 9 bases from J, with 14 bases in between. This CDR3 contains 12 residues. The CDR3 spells CASSLTWAGQYF. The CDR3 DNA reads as TGTGCCAGCAGTCTAACGTGGGCAGGGCAGTACTTC.

The CDR3 protein is CASSYRTINSPLHF. CDR3 nucleotide sequence: TGTGCCAGCAGTTACAGGACAATAAATTCACCCCTCCACTTT. This chain uses TRBV6-5 with TRBJ1-6; D is perhaps TRBD1 (5 bases). CDR1 is MNHEY, CDR2 SVGAGI, per germline. The CDR3 contains 14 residues. The V end lost 2 bases, the J end lost 7 bases, and 9 bases lay between the germline ends.

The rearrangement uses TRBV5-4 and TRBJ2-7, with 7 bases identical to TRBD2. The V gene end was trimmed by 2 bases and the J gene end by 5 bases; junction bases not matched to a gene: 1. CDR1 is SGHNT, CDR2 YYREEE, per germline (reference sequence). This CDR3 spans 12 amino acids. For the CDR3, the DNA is TGTGCCAGCAGCTTCGGACTAGACGAGCAGTACTTC. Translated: CASSFGLDEQYF.

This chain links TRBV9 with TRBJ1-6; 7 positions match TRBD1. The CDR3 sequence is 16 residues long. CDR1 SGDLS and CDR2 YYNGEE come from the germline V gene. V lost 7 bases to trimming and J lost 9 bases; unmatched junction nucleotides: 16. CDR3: CASLWDFTSGGSPLHF. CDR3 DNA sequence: TGTGCCAGCTTGTGGGACTTCACGTCAGGGGGTTCACCCCTCCACTTT.

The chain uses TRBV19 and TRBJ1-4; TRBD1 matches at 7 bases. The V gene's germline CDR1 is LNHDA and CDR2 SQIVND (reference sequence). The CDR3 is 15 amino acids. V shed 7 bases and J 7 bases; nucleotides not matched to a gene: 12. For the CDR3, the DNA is TGTGCCAGTAAATCCCAACAGGGGCAGAGTGAAAAACTGTTTTTT. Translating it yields CASKSQQGQSEKLFF.

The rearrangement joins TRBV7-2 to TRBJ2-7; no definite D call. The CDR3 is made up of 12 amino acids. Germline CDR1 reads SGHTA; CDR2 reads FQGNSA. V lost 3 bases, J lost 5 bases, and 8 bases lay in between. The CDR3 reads CASSLDRDEQYF. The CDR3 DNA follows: TGTGCCAGCAGCTTGGACCGGGACGAGCAGTACTTC.

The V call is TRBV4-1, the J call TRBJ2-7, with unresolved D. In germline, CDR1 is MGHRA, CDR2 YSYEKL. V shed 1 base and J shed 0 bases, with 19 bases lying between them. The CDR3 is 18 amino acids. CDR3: CASSQVAMSRYGSYEQYF. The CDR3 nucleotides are TGCGCCAGCAGCCAAGTCGCTATGTCCCGTTATGGCTCCTACGAGCAGTACTTC.

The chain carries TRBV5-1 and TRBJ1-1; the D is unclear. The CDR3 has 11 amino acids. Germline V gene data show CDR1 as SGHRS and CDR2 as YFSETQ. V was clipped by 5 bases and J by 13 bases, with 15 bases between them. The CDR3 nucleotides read TGCGCCAGCAGTGGCATAGGGTTGGTTTTCTTT. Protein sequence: CASSGIGLVFF.

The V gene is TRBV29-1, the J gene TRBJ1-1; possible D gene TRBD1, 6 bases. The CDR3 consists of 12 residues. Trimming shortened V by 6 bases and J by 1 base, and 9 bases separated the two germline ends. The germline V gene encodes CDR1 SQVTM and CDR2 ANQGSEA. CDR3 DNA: TGCAGCGTGACAGGACCGAACACTGAAGCTTTCTTT. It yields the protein CSVTGPNTEAFF. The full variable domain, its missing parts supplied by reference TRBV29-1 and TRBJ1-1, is SAVISQKPSRDICQRGTSLTIQCQVDSQVTMMFWYRQQPGQSLTLIATANQGSEATYESGFVIDKFPISRPNLTFSTLTVSNMSPEDSSIYLCSVTGPNTEAFFGQGTRLTVV.

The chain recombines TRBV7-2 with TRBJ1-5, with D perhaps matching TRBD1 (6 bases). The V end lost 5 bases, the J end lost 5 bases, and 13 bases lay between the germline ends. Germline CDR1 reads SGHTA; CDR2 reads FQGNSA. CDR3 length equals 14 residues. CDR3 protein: CASSPDRAYQPQHF. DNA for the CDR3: TGTGCCAGCAGCCCGGACAGAGCCTATCAGCCCCAGCATTTT. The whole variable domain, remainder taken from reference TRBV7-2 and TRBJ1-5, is GAGVSQSPSNKVTEKGKDVELRCDPISGHTALYWYRQSLGQGLEFLIYFQGNSAPDKSGLPSDRFSAERTGGSVSTLTIQRTQQEDSAVYLCASSPDRAYQPQHFGDGTRLSIL.